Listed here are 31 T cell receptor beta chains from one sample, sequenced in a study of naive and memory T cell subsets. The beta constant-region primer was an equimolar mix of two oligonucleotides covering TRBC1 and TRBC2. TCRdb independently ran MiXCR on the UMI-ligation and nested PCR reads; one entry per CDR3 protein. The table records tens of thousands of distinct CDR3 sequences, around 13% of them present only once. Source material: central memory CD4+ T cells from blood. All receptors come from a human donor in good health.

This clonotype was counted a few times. DNA of the CDR3: TGTGCCAGCAAGGTGACAGTAGCCGTGGATGAGCAGTTCTTC. It is translated as CASKVTVAVDEQFF. The chain employs TRBV6-2 or TRBV6-3 and TRBJ2-1, with D possibly being TRBD1 (5 bases). Germline values: CDR1 MNHEY, CDR2 SVGEGT. V lost 7 bases to trimming and J lost 8 bases, with 18 bases between them. The CDR3 extends over 14 amino acids.

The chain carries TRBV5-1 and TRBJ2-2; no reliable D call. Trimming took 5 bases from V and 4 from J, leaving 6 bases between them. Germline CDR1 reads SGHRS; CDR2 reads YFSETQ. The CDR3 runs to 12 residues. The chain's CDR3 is CASREGTGELFF. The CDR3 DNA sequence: TGCGCCAGCAGGGAAGGCACCGGGGAGCTGTTTTTT.

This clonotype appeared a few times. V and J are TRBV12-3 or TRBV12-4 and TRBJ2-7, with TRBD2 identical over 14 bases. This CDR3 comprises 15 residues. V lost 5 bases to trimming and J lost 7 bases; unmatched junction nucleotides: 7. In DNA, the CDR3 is TGTGCCAGCAGTCTTGGGACTAGCGGGAGAGAAGAGCAGTACTTC. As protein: CASSLGTSGREEQYF.

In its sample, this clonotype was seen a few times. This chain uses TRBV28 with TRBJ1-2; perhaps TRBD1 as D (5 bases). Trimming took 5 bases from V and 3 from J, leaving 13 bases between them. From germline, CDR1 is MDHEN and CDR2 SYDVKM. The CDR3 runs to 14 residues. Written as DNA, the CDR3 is TGTGCCAGCAGTATTTCCCAGGGACACTATGGCTACACCTTC. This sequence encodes CASSISQGHYGYTF.

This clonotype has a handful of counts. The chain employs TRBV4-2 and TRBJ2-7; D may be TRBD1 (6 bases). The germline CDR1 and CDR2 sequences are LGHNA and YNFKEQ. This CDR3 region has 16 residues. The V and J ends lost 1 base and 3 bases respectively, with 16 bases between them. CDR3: CASSQGQGTSNYEQYF. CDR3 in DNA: TGTGCCAGCAGCCAAGGTCAGGGGACCAGCAACTACGAGCAGTACTTC.

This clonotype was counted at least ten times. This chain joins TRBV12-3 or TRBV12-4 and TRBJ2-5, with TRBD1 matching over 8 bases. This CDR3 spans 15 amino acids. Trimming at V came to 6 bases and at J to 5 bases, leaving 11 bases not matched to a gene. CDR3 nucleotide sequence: TGTGCCAGCAGCCAAAACTCAGGGGGCAGGGAGACCCAGTACTTC. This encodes CASSQNSGGRETQYF.

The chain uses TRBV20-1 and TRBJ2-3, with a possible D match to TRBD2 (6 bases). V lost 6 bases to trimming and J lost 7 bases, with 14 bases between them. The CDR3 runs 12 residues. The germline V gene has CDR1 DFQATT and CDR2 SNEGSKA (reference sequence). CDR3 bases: TGCAGTGCCCACCCTAGCGCGAATACGCAGTATTTT. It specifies CSAHPSANTQYF.

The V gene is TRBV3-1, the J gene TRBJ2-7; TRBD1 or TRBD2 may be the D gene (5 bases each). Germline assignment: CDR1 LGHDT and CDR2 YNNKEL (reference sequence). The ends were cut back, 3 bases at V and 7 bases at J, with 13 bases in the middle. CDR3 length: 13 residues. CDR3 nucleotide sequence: TGTGCCAGCAGCCAGGGGACCAACCTTGAGCAGTACTTC. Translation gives CASSQGTNLEQYF.

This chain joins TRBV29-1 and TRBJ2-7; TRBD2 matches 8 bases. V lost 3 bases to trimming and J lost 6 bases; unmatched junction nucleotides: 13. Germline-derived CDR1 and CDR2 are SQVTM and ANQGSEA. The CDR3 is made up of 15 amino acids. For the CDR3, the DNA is TGCAGCGTTGAGCTTTTGGGGCTAGCGGGCTCCGAGCAGTACTTC. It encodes CSVELLGLAGSEQYF.

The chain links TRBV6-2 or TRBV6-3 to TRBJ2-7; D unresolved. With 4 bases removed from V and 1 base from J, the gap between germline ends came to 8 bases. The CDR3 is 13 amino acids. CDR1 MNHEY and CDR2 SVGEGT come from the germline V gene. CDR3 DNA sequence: TGTGCCAGCAGTTCCGGGCAATCCTACGAGCAGTACTTC. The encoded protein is CASSSGQSYEQYF.

This CDR3 reads CSAVRQGGYEQYF. DNA for the CDR3: TGCAGCGCGGTGCGGCAGGGAGGCTACGAGCAGTACTTC. The J gene is TRBJ2-7, the V gene TRBV29-1, with D maybe TRBD2 (6 bases). Per germline, CDR1 SQVTM and CDR2 ANQGSEA. The germline V and J ends were trimmed by 7 bases and 3 bases, with 16 bases remaining between them. This CDR3 region has 13 residues.

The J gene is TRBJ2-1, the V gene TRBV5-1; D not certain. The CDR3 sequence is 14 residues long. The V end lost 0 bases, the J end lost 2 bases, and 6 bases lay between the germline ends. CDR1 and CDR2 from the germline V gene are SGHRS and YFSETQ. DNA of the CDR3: TGCGCCAGCAGCTTGGCCGGCCCCTACAATGAGCAGTTCTTC. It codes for CASSLAGPYNEQFF.

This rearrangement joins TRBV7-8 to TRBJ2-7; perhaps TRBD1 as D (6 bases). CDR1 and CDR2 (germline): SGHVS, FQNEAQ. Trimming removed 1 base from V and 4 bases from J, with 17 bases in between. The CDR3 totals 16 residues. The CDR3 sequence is CASSLGVSRGGYEQYF. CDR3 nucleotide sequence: TGTGCCAGCAGCTTAGGAGTATCTCGAGGGGGATACGAGCAGTACTTC.

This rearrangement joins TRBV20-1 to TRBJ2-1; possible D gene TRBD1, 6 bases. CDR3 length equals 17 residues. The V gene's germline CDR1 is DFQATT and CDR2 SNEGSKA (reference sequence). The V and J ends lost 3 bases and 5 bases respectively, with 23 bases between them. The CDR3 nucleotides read TGCAGTGCTAGGCCACCACCTAGTCAGGGGTCGAACAATGAGCAGTTCTTC. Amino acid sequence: CSARPPPSQGSNNEQFF.

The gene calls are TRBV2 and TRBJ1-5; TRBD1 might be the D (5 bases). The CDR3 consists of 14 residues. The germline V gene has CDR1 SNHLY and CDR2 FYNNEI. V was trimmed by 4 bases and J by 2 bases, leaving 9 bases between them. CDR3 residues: CASSVGGGNQPQHF. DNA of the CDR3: TGTGCCAGCAGTGTGGGAGGGGGCAATCAGCCCCAGCATTTT.

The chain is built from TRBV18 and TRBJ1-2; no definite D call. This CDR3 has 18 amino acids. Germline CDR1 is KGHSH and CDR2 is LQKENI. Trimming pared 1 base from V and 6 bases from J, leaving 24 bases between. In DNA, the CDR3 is TGTGCCAGCTCACCACTTGAAGGGAAGCTGATTATGTTGAATGGCTACACCTTC. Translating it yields CASSPLEGKLIMLNGYTF.

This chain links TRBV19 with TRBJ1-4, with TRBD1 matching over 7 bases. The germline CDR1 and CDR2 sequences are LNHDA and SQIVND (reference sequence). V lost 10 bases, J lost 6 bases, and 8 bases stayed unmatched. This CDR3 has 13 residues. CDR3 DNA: TGTGCCACCCAGGGGCAGGGGGATGAAAAACTGTTTTTT. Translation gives CATQGQGDEKLFF.

The CDR3 DNA sequence: TGCAGCGTTGATACCCACGCTGGGGCCAACGTCCTGACTTTC. Translated: CSVDTHAGANVLTF. This chain uses TRBV29-1 with TRBJ2-6; no definite D call. Germline loops: CDR1 SQVTM, CDR2 ANQGSEA. This CDR3 spans 14 amino acids. V shed 3 bases and J shed 2 bases, with 8 bases lying between them.

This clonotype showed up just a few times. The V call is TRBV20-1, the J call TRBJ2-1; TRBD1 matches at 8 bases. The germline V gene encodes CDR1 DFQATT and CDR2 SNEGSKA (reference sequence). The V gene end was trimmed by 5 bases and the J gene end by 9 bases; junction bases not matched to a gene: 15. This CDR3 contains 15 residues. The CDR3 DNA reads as TGCAGTGCTGGCCCATCGGGACAAGACAGGGGTGAGCAGTTCTTC. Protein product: CSAGPSGQDRGEQFF.

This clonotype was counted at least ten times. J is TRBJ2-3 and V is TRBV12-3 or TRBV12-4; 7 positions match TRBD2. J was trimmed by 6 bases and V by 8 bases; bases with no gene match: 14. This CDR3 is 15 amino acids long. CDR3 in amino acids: CASAGELAHADTQYF. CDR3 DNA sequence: TGTGCCAGCGCTGGGGAACTAGCGCATGCGGATACGCAGTATTTT.

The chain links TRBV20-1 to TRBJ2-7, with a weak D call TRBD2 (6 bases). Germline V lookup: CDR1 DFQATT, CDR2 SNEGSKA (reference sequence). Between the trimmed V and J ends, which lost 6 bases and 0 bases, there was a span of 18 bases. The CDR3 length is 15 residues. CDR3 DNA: TGCAGTGCCGACGATCCCGCGGGGAGCTCCTACGAGCAGTACTTC. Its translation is CSADDPAGSSYEQYF.

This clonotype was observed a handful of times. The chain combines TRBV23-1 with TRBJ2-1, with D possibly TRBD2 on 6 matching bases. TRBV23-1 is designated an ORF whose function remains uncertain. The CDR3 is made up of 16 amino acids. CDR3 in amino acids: CATPRGESRKDNEQFF. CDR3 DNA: TGCGCTACCCCCCGCGGGGAAAGTAGGAAGGACAATGAGCAGTTCTTC.

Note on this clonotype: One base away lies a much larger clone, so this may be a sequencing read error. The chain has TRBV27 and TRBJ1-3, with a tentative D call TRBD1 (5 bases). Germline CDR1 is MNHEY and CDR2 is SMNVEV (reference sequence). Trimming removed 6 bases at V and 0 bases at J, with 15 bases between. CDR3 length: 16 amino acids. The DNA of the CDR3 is TGTGCCAGCAGCCGGACACCCCAGGACTCTGGAAACACCATATATTTT. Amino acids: CASSRTPQDSGNTIYF.

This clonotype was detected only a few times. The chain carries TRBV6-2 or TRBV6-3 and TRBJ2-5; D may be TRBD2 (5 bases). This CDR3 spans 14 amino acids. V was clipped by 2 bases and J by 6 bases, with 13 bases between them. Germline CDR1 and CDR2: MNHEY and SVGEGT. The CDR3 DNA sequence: TGTGCCAGCAGTTACCCCGATCACGGGAAGACCCAGTACTTC. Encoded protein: CASSYPDHGKTQYF.

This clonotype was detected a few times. The CDR3: CASSFDRVSNTEAFF. CDR3 in DNA: TGCGCCAGCAGCTTTGACAGGGTTTCGAACACTGAAGCTTTCTTT. The V and J genes are TRBV5-1 and TRBJ1-1; 7 positions match TRBD1. The trim removed 2 bases at V and 1 base at J, leaving 5 bases unmatched. CDR1 SGHRS and CDR2 YFSETQ come from the germline V gene. The CDR3 has 15 residues.

The CDR3 spells CASSPEFYGYTF. The CDR3 bases are TGTGCCAGCAGTCCCGAGTTCTATGGCTACACCTTC. The chain carries TRBV12-3 or TRBV12-4 and TRBJ1-2, with D uncertain. The CDR3 is 12 amino acids. V lost 5 bases, J lost 4 bases, and 8 bases lay in between.

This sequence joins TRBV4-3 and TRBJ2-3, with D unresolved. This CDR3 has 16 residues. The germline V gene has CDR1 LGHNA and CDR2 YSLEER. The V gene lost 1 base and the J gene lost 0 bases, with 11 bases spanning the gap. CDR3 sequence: CASSQGLASSTDTQYF. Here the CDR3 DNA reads TGCGCCAGCAGCCAAGGACTTGCCTCTAGCACAGATACGCAGTATTTT.

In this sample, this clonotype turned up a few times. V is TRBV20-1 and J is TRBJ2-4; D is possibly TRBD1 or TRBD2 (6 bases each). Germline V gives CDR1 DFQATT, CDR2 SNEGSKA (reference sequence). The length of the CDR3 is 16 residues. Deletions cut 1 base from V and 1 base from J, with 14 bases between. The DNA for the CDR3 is TGCAGTGCTAGAGCGGGACTGGGGGCTGCCAAAAACATTCAGTACTTC. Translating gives CSARAGLGAAKNIQYF.

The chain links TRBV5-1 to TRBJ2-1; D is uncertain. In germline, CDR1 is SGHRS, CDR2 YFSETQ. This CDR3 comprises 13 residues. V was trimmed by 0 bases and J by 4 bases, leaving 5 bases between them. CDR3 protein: CASSLEIYNEQFF. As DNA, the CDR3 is TGCGCCAGCAGCTTGGAAATTTACAATGAGCAGTTCTTC.

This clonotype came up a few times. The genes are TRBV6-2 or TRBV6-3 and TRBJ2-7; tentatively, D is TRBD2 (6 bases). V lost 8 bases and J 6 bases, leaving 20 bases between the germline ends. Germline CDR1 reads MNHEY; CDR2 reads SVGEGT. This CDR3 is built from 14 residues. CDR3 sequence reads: CASRGGGSNGEQYF. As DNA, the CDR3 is TGTGCCAGCCGGGGAGGAGGGAGTAATGGCGAGCAGTACTTC.

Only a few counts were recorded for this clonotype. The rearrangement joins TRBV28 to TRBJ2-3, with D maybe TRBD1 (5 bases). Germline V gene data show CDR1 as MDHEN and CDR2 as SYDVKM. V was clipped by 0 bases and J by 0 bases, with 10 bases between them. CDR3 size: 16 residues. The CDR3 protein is CASSLWRQFSTDTQYF. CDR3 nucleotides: TGTGCCAGCAGTTTATGGAGACAGTTTAGCACAGATACGCAGTATTTT.